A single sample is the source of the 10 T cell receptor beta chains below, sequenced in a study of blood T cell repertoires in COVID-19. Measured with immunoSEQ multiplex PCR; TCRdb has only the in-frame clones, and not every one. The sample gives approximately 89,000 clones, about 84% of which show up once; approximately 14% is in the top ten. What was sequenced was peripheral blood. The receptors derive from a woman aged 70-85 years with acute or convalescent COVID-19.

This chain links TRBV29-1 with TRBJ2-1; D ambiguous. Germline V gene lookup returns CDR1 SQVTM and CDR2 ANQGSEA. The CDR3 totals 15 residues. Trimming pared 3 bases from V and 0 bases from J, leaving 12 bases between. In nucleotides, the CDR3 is TGCAGCGTTGATCGACACCCGAGCTCCTACAATGAGCAGTTCTTC. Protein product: CSVDRHPSSYNEQFF.

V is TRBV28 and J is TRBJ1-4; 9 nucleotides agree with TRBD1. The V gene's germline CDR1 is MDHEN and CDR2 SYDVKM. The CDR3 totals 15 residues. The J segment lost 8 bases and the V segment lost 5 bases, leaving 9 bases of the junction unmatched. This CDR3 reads CASSAPGTGTEKLFF. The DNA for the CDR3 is TGTGCCAGCAGTGCACCCGGGACAGGGACCGAAAAACTGTTTTTT.

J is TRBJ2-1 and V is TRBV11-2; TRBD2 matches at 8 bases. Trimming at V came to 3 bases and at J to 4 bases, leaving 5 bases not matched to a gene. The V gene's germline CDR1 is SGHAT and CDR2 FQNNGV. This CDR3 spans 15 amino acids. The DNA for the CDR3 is TGTGCCAGCAGCTTTAGCACTAGCGGATACAATGAGCAGTTCTTC. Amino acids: CASSFSTSGYNEQFF.

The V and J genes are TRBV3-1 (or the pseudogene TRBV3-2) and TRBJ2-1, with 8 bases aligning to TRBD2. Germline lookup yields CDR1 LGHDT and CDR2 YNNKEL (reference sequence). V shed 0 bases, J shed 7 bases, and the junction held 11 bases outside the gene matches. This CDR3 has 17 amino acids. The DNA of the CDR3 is TGTGCCAGCAGCCAAGATTTCGGGGGGGGGCCCCGGAATGAGCAGTTCTTC. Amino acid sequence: CASSQDFGGGPRNEQFF.

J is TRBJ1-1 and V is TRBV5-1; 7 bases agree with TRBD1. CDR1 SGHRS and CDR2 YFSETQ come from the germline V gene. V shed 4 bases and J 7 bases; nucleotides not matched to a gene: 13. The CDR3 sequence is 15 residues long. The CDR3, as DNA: TGCGCCAGCAGCCTACTCCAGGGGGGAAGCAATGAAGCTTTCTTT. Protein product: CASSLLQGGSNEAFF.

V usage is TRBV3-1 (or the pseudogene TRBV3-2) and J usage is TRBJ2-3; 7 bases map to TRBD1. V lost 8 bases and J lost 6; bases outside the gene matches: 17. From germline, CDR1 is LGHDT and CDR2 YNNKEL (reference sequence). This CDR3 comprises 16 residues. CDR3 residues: CASSPEGQLGSDTQYF. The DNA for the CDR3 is TGTGCCAGCTCTCCCGAGGGACAGCTCGGATCGGATACGCAGTATTTT.

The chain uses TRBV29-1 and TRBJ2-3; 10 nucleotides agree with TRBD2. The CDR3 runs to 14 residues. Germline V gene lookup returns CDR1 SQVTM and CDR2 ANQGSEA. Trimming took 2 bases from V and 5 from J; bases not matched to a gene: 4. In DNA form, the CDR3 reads TGCAGCGTTGAAAACCTAGCGGGAGTAGATACGCAGTATTTT. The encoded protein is CSVENLAGVDTQYF.

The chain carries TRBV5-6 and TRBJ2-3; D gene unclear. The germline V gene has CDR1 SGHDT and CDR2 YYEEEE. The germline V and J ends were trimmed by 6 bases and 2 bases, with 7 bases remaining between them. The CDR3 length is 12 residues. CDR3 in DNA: TGTGCCAGCACCCTTTACACAGATACGCAGTATTTT. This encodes CASTLYTDTQYF.

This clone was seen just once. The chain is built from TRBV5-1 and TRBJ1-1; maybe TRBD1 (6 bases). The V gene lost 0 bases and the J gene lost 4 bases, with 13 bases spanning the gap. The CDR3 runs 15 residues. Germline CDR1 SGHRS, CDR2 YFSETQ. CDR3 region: CASSLDWGGGTEAFF. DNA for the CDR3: TGCGCCAGCAGCTTGGATTGGGGGGGCGGCACTGAAGCTTTCTTT.

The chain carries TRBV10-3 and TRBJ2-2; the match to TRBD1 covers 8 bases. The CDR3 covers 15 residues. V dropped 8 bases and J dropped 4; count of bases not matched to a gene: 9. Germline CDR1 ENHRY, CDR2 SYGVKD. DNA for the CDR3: TGTGCCATCGGGGCCGGGACAGGCTCCACCGGGGAGCTGTTTTTT. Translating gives CAIGAGTGSTGELFF.